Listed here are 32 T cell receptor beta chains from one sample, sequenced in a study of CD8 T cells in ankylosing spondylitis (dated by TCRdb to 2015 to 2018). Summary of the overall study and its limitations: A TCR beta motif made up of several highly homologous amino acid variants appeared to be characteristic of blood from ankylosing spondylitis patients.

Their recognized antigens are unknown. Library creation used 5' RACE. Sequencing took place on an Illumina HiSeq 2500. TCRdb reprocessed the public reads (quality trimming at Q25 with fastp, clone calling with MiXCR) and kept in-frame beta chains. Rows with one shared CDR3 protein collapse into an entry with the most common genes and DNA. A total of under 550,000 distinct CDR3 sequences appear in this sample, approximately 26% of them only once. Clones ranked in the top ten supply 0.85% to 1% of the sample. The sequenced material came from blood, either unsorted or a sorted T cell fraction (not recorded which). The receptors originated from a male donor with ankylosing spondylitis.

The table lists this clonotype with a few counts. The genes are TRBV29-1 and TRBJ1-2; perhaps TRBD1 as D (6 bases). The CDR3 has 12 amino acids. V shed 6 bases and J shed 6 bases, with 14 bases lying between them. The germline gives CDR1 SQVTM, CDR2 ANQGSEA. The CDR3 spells CSVLGGADGYTF. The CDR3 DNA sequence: TGCAGCGTCCTTGGGGGGGCGGATGGCTACACCTTC.

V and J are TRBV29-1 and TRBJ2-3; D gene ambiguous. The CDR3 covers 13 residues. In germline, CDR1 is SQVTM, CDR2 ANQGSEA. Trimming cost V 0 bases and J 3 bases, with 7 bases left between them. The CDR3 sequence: CSVEDPVTDTQYF. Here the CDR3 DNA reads TGCAGCGTTGAAGATCCCGTTACAGATACGCAGTATTTT.

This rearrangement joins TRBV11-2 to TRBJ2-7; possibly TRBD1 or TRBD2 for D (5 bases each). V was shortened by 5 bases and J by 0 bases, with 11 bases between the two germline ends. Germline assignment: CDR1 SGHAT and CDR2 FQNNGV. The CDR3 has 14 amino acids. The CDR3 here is CASSLWGSSYEQYF. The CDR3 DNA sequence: TGTGCCAGCAGCCTCTGGGGGTCCTCCTACGAGCAGTACTTC.

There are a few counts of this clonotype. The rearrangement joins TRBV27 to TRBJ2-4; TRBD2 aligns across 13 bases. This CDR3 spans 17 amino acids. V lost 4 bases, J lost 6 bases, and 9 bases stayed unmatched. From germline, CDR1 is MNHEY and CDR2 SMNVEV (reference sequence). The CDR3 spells CASSSSGLAGDRNIQYF. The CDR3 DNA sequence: TGTGCCAGCAGTTCCTCCGGACTAGCGGGAGACCGAAACATTCAGTACTTC.

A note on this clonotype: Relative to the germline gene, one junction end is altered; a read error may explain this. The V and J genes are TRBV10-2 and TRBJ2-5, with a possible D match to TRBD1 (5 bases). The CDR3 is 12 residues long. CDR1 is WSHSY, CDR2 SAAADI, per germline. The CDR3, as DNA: TGCGCCAGCAGTGAGTCTATGGCCAGCAGGGACTTC. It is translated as CASSESMASRDF.

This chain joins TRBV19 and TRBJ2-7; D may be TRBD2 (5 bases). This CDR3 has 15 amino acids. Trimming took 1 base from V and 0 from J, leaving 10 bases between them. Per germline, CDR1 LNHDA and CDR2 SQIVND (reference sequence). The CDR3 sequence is CASSIGASSSYEQYF. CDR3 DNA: TGTGCCAGTAGTATAGGGGCTAGCTCCTCCTACGAGCAGTACTTC.

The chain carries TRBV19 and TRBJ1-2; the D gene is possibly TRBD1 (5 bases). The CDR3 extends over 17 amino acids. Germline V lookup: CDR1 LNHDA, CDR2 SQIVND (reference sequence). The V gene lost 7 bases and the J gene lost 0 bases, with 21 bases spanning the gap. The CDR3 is CASTNPRSRGANYGYTF. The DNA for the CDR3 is TGTGCCAGTACCAACCCCAGATCTCGGGGGGCTAACTATGGCTACACCTTC.

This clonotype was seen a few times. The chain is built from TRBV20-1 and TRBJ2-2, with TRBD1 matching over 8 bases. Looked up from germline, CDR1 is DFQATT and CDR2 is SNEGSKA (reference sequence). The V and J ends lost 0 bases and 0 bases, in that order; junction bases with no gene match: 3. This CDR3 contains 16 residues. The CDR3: CSARDSGQANTGELFF. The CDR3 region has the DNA TGCAGTGCTAGAGATTCGGGACAGGCGAACACCGGGGAGCTGTTTTTT.

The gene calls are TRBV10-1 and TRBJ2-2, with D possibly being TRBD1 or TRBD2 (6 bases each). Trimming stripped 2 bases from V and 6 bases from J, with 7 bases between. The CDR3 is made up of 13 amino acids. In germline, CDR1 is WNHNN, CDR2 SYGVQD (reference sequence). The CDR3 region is CASSERGPGELFF. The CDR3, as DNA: TGCGCCAGCAGTGAGCGGGGGCCCGGGGAGCTGTTTTTT.

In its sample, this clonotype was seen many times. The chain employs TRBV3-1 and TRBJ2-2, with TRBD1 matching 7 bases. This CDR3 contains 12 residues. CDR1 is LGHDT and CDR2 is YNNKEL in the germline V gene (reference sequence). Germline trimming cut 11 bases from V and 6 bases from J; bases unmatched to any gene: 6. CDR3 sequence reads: CASDQGAGELFF. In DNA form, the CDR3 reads TGTGCCTCTGACCAGGGGGCCGGGGAGCTGTTTTTT. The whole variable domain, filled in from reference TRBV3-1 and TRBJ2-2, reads DTAVSQTPKYLVTQMGNDKSIKCEQNLGHDTMYWYKQDSKKFLKIMFSYNNKELIINETVPNRFSPKSPDKAHLNLHINSLELGDSAVYFCASDQGAGELFFGEGSRLTVL.

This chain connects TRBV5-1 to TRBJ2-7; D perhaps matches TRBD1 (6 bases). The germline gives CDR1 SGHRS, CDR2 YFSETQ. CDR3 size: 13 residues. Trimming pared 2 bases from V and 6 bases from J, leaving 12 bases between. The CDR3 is CASSFETGSEQYV. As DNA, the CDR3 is TGCGCCAGCAGCTTCGAGACAGGTAGCGAGCAGTACGTC.

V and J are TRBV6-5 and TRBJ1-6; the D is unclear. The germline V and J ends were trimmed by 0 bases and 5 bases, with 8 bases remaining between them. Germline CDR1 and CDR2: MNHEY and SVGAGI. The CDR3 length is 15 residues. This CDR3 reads CASSYSWGDNSPLHF. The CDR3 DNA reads TGTGCCAGCAGTTACTCGTGGGGAGATAATTCACCCCTCCACTTT.

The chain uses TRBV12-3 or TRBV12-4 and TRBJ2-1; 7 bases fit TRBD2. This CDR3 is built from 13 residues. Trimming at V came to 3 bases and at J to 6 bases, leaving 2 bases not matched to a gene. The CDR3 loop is CASSLRTSNEQFF. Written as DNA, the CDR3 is TGTGCCAGCAGTTTGAGGACTAGCAATGAGCAGTTCTTC.

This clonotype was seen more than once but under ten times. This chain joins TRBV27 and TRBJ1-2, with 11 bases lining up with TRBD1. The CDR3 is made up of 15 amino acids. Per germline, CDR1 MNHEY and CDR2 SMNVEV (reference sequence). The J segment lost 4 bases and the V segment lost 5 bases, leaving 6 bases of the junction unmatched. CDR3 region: CASSTDRGQGYGYTF. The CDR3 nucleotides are TGTGCCAGCAGTACGGACAGGGGGCAAGGCTATGGCTACACCTTC.

The CDR3 region is CASSLRGGMASGTYEQYF. The CDR3 DNA follows: TGTGCCAGCAGTTTAAGGGGGGGAATGGCTAGCGGAACCTACGAGCAGTACTTC. V and J are TRBV12-3 or TRBV12-4 and TRBJ2-7; TRBD2 is a possible D gene (7 bases). V was shortened by 2 bases and J by 2 bases, with 22 bases between the two germline ends. This CDR3 is built from 18 residues.

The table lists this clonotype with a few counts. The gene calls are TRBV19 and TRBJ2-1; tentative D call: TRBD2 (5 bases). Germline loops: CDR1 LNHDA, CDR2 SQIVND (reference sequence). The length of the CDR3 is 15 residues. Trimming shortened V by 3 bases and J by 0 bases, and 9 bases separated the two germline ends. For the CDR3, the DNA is TGTGCCAGTAGTATCACGGGGAGCTCCTACAATGAGCAGTTCTTC. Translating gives CASSITGSSYNEQFF.

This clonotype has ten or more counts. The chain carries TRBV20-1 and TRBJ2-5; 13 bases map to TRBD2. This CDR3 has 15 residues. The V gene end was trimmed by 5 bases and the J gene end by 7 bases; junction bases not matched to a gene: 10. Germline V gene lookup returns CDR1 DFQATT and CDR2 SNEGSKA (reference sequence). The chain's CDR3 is CSASPGLAGLGTQYF. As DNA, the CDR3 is TGCAGTGCTTCACCGGGACTAGCGGGATTAGGGACCCAGTACTTC.

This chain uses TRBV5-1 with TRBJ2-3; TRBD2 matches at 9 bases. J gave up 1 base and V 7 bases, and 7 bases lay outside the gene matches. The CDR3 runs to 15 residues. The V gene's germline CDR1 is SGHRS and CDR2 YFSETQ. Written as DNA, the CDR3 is TGCGCCAGCTGTCTGTTAGCGGGGGGCACAGATACGCAGTATTTT. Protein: CASCLLAGGTDTQYF.

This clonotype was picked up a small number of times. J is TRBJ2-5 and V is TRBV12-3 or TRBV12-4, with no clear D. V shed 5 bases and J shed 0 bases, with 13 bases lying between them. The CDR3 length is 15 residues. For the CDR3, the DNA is TGTGCCAGCAGTCGGACCGGTCCATACCAAGAGACCCAGTACTTC. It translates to CASSRTGPYQETQYF.

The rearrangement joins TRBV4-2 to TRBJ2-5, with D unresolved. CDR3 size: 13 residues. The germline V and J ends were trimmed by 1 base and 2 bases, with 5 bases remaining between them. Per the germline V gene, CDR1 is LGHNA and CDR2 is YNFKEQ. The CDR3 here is CASSQGSQETQYF. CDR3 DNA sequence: TGTGCCAGCAGCCAAGGATCACAAGAGACCCAGTACTTC.

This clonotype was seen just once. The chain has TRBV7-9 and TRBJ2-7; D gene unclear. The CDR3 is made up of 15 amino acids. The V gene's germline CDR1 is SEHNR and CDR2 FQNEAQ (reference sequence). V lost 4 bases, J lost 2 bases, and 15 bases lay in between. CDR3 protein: CASSSDLPGPYEQYF. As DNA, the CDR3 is TGTGCCAGCAGCTCGGACCTTCCGGGCCCCTACGAGCAGTACTTC. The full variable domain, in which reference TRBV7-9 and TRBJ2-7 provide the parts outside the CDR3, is DTGVSQNPRHKITKRGQNVTFRCDPISEHNRLYWYRQTLGQGPEFLTYFQNEAQLEKSRLLSDRFSAERPKGSFSTLEIQRTEQGDSAMYLCASSSDLPGPYEQYFGPGTRLTVT.

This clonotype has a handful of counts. The CDR3 loop reads CSASRGIGQPQHF. CDR3 coding DNA: TGCAGTGCTAGTCGGGGGATAGGACAGCCCCAGCATTTT. V usage is TRBV20-1 and J usage is TRBJ1-5; maybe TRBD1 (5 bases). This CDR3 contains 13 residues. The germline V gene has CDR1 DFQATT and CDR2 SNEGSKA (reference sequence). Trimming stripped 3 bases from V and 7 bases from J, with 13 bases between.

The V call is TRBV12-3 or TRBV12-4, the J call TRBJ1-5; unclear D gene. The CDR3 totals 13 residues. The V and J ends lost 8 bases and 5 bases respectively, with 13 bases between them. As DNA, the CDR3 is TGTGCCAGCCGTGGGGTTCCGGATCAGCCCCAGCATTTT. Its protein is CASRGVPDQPQHF.

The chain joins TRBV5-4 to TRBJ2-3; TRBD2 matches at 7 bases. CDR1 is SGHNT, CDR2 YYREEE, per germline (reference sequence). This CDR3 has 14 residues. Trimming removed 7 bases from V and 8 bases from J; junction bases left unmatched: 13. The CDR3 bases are TGTGCCAGCGTCAACCTAGCGGTTGGAGGTACGCAGTATTTT. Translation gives CASVNLAVGGTQYF.

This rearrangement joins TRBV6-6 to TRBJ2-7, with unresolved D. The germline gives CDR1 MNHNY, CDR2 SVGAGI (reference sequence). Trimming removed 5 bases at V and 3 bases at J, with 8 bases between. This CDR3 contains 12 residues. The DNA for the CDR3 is TGTGCCAGCAGTCCGGCTGACTACGAGCAGTACTTC. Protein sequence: CASSPADYEQYF.

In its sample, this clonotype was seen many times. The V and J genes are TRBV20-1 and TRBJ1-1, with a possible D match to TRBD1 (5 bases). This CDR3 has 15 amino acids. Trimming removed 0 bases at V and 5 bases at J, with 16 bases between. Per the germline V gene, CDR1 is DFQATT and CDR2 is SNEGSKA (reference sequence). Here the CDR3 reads CSARDPRRGRTEAFF. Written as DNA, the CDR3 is TGCAGTGCTAGAGACCCTCGGCGGGGGAGGACTGAAGCTTTCTTT.

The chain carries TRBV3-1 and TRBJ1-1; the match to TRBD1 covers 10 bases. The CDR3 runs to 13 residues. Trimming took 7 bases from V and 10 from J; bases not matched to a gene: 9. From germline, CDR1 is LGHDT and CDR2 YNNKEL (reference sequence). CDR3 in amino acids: CASTLSDRGLAFF. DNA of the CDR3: TGTGCCAGCACCCTATCGGACAGGGGGTTAGCTTTCTTT.

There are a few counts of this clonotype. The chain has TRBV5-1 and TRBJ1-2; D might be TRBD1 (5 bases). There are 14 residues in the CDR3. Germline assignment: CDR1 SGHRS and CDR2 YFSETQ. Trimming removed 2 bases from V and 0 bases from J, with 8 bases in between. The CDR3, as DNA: TGCGCCAGCAGCTTACAGGAGACTAACTATGGCTACACCTTC. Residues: CASSLQETNYGYTF. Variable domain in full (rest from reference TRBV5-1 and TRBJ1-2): KAGVTQTPRYLIKTRGQQVTLSCSPISGHRSVSWYQQTPGQGLQFLFEYFSETQRNKGNFPGRFSGRQFSNSRSEMNVSTLELGDSALYLCASSLQETNYGYTFGSGTRLTVV.

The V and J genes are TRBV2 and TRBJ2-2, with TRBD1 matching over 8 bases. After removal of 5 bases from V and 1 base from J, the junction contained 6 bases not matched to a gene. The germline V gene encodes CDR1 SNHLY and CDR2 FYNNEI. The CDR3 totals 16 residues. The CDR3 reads CASSTTTGENTGELFF. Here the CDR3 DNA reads TGTGCCAGCAGTACGACGACAGGGGAGAACACCGGGGAGCTGTTTTTT.

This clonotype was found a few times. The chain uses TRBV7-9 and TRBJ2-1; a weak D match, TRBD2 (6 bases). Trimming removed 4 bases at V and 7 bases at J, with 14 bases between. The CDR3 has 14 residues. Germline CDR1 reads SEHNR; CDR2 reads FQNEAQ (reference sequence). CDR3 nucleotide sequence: TGTGCCAGCAGCTACGACGGGGGTTGGAATGAGCAGTTCTTC. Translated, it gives CASSYDGGWNEQFF.

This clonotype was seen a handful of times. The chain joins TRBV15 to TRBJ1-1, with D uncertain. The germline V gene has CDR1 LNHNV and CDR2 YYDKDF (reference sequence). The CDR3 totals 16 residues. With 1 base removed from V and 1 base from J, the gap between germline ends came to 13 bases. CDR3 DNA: TGTGCCACCAGCAGAGCCCCGGCCCTGAGGAACACTGAAGCTTTCTTT. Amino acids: CATSRAPALRNTEAFF.

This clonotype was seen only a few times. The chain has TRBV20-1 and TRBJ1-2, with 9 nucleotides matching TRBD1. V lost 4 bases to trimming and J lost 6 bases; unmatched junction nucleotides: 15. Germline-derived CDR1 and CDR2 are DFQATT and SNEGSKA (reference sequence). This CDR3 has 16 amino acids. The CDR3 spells CSATLGQGELNDGYTF. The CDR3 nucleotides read TGCAGTGCTACTTTGGGACAGGGCGAGTTAAACGATGGCTACACCTTC.